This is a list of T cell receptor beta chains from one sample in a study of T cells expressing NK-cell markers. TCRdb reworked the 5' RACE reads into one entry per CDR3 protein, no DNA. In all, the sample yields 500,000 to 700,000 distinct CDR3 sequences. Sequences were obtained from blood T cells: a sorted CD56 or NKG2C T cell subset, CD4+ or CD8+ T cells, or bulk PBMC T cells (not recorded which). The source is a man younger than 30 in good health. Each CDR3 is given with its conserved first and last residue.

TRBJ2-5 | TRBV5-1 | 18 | CASSLEEPTGVVGETQYF
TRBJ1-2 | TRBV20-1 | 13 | CSAARDSFYGYTF
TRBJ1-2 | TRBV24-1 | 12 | CATSDRLYGYTF
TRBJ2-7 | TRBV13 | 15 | CASSLGDRVAYEQYF
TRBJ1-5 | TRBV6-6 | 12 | CASSFDGAPQHF
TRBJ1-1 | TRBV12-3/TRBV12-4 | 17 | CASSLGISGRMNTEAFF
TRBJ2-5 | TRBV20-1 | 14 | CSGQSWDRQETQYF
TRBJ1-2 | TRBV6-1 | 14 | CASSEDWTNYGYTF
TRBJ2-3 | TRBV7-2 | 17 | CASSSPRGFLGTDTQYF
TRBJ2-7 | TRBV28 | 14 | CASSLARDWGEQYF
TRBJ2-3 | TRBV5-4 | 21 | CASSLARGWTSGRYSTDTQYF
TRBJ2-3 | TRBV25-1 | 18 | CASSSSTRDLPSTDTQYF
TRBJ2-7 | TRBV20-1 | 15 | CSARDPQASSYEQYF
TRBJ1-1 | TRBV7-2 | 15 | CASSFHPGQGSEAFF
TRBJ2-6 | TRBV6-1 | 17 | CASTQGGRLPGANVLTF
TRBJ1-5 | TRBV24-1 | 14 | CATSDLSAEQPQHF
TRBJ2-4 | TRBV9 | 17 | CATQSVGPPQAGVIQYF
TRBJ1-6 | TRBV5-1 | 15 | CASSPEGQGHSPLHF
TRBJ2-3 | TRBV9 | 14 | CASSVDLSTDTQYF
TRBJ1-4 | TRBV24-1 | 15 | CATSESGGGNEKLFF
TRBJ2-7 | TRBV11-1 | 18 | CASSLRGQRLAESYEQYF
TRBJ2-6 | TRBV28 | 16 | CASTRTSGTGANVLTF
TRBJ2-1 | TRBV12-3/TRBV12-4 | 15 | CASRRLAGAGNEQFF
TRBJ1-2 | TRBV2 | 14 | CASSVRQESYGYTF
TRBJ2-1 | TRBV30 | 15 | CAWSGAGTSYNEQFF
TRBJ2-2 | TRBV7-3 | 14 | CASSRDSSAGELFF
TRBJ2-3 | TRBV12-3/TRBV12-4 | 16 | CASRGLTVEGTDTQYF
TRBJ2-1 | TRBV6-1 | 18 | CASSEARRGLAGNNEQFF
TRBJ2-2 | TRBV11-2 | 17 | CASSLVVGTPNTGELFF
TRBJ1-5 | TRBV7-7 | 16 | CASSPFTGTSNQPQHF
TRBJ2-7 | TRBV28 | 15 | CASRLAAGGVREQYF
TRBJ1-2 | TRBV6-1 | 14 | CASREGQSPYGYTF
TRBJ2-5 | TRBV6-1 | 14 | CASSPDMLQETQYF
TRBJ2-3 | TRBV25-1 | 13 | CASSEPSADTQYF
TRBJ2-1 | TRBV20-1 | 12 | CSATTGGNEQFF
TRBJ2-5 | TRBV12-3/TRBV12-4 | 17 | CASSFLRLSGPQETQYF
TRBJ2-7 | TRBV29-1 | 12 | CSGVFAGDEQYF
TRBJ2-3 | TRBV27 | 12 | CATQTSVGTQYF
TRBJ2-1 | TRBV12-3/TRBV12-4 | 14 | CASTLAGGGNEQFF
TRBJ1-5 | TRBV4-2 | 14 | CASSHGPSGQPQHF
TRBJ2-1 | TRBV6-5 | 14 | CASSYSFWGGEQFF
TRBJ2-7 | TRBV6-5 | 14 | CASHGSSFSYEQYF
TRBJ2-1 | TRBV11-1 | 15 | CASSLGPWRENEQFF
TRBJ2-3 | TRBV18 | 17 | CASSPVGTSGIADTQYF
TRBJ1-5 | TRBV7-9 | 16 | CASSLVQGVGNQPQHF
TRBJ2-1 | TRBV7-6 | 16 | CASSSWGKSSYNEQFF
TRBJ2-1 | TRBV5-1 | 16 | CASSLSAREGWNEQFF
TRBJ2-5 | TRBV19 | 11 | CASNGFGTQYF
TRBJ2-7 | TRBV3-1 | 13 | CASSQKLTYEQYF
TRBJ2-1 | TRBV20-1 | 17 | CSARDYFLPHSYNEQFF
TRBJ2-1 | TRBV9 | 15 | CASSDLSSSYNEQFF
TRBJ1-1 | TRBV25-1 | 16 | CASSELGSDTNTEAFF
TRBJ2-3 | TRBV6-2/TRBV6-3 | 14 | CASRGRVWTDTQYF
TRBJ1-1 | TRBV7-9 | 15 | CASSLDGRKNTEAFF
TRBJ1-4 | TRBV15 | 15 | CATSRDRGQSEKLFF